This T cell receptor beta chain was observed in a study of blood T cell repertoires in COVID-19. Study summary: Donors in the United States, Italy and Spain gave samples during acute or convalescent COVID-19. In each case, the material was cDNA or gDNA derived from T cells, B-cell-depleted T cells, or PBMCs.

This clone was picked up a small number of times. The germline gives CDR1 KGHSH, CDR2 LQKENI. The V and J ends lost 6 bases and 0 bases respectively, with 16 bases between them. This CDR3 comprises 16 residues. Authors' analysis steps: From reference gene primer amplification, estimates of nucleated cell counts were derived. TCRdb's table, derived via immunoSEQ multiplex PCR, lists solely in-frame clones and lacks some. V, J and clone size are taken as reported in that table, and D and trimming were inferred from the DNA itself. The sample holds some 73,000 clones; around 82% are singletons and the top ten take approximately 27%.

Source material: peripheral blood. The genes are TRBV18 and TRBJ2-3; TRBD2 might be the D (6 bases). This TCR came from a human donor in a cohort sampled during active COVID-19. The CDR3 protein is CASSVLGTGSTDTQYF. The CDR3 nucleotides read TGTGCCAGCTCCGTCCTAGGGACTGGAAGCACAGATACGCAGTATTTT.